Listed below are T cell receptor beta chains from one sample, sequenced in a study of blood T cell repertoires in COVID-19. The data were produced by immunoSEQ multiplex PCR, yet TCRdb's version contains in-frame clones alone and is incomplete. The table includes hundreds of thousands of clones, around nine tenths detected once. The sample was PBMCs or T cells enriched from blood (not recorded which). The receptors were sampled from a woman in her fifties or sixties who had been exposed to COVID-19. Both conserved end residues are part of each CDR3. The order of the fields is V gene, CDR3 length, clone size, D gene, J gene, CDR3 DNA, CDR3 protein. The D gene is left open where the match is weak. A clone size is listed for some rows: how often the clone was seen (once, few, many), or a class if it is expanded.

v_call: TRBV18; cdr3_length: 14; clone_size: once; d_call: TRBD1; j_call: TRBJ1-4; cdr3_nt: TGTGCCAGCTCACCGAGGGACAGTAATGAAAAACTGTTTTTT; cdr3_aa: CASSPRDSNEKLFF
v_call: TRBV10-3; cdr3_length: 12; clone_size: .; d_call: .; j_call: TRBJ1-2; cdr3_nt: TGTGCCATCAGTGAGTCCAGAAATGGCTACACCTTC; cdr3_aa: CAISESRNGYTF
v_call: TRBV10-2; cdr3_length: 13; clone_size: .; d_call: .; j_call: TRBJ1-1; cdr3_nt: TGCGCCAGCAGTGAAGGAGGGCAAGCTGAAGCTTTCTTT; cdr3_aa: CASSEGGQAEAFF
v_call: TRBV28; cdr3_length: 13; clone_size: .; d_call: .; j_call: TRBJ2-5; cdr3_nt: TGTGCCAGCAGCGACAGCTCTAAAGAGACCCAGTACTTC; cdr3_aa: CASSDSSKETQYF
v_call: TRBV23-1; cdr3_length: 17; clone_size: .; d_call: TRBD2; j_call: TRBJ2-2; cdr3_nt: TGCGCCAGCTGTCCCGAACCGGGACTAGCTGGAGCCGGGGAGCTGTTTTTT; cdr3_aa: CASCPEPGLAGAGELFF
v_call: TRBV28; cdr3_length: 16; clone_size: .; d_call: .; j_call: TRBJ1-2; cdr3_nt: TGTGCCAGCAGTCTCACACCGAGGACAGCTAACTATGGCTACACCTTC; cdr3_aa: CASSLTPRTANYGYTF
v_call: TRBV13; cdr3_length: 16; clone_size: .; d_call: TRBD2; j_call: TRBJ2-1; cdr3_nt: TGTGCCAGCAGCTCCGGACTAGCGGGGGGCTACAATGAGCAGTTCTTC; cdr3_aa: CASSSGLAGGYNEQFF
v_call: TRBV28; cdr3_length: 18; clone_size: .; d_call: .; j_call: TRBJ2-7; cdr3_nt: TGTGCCAGCAGTTTATTGGGGTCGGCAAGGGGACTCGACTACGAGCAGTACTTC; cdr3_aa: CASSLLGSARGLDYEQYF
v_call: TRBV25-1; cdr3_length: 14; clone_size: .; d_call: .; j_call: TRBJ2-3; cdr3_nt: TGTGCCAGCAGCTCGACAGGACGCACAGATACGCAGTATTTT; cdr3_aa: CASSSTGRTDTQYF
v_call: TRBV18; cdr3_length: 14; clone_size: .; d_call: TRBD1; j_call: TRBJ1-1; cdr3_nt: TGTGCCAGCTCGCGGGACAGGGGTACCACTGAAGCTTTCTTT; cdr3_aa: CASSRDRGTTEAFF